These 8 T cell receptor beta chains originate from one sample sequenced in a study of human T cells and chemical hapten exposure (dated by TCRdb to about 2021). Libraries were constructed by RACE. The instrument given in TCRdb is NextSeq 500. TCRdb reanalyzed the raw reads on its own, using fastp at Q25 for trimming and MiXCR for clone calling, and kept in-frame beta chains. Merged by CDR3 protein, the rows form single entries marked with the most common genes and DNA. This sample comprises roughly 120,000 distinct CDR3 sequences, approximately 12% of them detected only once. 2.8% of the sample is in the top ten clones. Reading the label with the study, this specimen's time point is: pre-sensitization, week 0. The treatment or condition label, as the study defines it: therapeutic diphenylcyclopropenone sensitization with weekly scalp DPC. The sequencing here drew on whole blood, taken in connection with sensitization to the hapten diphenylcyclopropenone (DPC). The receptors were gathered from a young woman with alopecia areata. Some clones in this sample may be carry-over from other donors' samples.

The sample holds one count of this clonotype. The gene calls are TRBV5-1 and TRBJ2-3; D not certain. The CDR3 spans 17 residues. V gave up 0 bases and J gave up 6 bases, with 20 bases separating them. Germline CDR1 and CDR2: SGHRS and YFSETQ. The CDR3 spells CASSLGRANPGKDTQYF. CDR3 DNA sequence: TGCGCCAGCAGCTTGGGTCGGGCCAACCCAGGCAAGGATACGCAGTATTTT.

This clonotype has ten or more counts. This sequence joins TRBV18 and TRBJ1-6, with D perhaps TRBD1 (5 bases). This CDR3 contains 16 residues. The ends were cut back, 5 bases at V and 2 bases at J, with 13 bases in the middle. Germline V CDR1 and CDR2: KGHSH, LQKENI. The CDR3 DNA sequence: TGTGCCAGCTCAACCTCCGGGACGGCCTATAATTCACCCCTCCACTTT. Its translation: CASSTSGTAYNSPLHF.

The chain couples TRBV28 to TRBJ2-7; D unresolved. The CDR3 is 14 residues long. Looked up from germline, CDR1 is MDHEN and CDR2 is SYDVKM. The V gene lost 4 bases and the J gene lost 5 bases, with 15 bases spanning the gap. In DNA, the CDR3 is TGTGCCAGCAGTTCCCCGTCCGGTAGGAACGAGCAGTACTTC. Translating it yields CASSSPSGRNEQYF.

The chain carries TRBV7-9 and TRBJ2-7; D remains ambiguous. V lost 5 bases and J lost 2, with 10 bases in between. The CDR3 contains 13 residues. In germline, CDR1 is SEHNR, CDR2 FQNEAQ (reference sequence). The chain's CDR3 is CASSPPQAYEQYF. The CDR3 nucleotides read TGTGCCAGCAGCCCGCCTCAAGCCTACGAGCAGTACTTC.

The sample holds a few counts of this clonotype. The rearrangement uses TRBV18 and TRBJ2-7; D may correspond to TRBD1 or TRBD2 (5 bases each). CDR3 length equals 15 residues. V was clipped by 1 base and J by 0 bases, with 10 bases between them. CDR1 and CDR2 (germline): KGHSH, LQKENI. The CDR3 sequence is CASSPRDGSSYEQYF. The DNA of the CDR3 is TGTGCCAGCTCACCACGGGACGGTAGCTCCTACGAGCAGTACTTC.

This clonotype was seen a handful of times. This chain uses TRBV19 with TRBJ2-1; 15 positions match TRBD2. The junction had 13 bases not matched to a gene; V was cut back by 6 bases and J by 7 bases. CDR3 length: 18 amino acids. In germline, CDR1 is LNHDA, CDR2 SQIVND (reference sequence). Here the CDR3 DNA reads TGTGCCAGTAGCAAGTGGACTAGCGGGGGGGCTTCAACGAATGAGCAGTTCTTC. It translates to CASSKWTSGGASTNEQFF.

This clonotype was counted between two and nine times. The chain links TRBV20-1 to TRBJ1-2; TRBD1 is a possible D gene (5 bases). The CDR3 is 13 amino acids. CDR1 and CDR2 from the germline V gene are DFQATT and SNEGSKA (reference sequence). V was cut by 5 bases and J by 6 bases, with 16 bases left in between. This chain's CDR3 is CSAGYRTGDGYTF. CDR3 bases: TGCAGTGCTGGATACAGGACGGGGGATGGCTACACCTTC.

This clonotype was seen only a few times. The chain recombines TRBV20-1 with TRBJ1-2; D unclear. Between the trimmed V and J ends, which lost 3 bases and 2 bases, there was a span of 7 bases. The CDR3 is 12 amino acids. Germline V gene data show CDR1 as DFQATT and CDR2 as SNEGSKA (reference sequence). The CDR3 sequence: CSASTENYGYTF. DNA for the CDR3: TGCAGTGCTAGTACGGAGAACTATGGCTACACCTTC.